This T cell receptor beta chain was observed in a study of blood T cell repertoires in COVID-19 (dated by TCRdb to 2020 to 2021). Background on the whole study: Samples covering the acute and convalescent phases of COVID-19 were provided by collaborators in the United States, Italy and Spain. The prospective study material was composed of cDNA or gDNA derived from T cells, B-cell-depleted T cells, or PBMCs. Subjects who had been exposed to COVID-19, were actively infected with it, or had recovered from it provided the deeply sampled blood TCRbeta repertoires that made up the dataset. A de-identified subject ID, COVID-19 status, age in years and sex were almost always included in the sample metadata. The repertoires were made available in a free public database intended to serve as a resource for research on the immune response to SARS-CoV-2. Where HLA class I and class II types were available, the types were taken from metadata supplied by the sample provider, not from assay-based typing. Samples came from the ongoing ImmuneRACE study (first 160 participants) plus 1,254 subjects from 6 global collaborators.

For CDR1 and CDR2, the germline V gene (reference sequence) lists LNHDA and SQIVND. Trimming takes 5 bases from V and 4 bases from J, and the germline ends sit 17 bases apart. Including cysteine and phenylalanine, the CDR3 has 15 amino acids. The only DNA kept is the CDR3, 45 bases in frame from the first base. About this clone itself: Its specific antigen is unknown. Base qualities are missing; no much larger clone stands one base away.

Collaborating institutions collected whole blood in K2EDTA tubes following their own protocols. For TCRbeta analysis, collaborator samples were shipped as frozen whole blood, as isolated PBMCs, or as DNA extracted from either sample type. The study at large found these results: Clinical and demographic metadata were provided uncurated, with the amount varying by source and participant.

The immunoSEQ Assay, a bias-controlled multiplex PCR, was used to amplify TCRbeta CDR3 regions from genomic DNA. The authors' pipeline ran thus. Within the assay, amplification of reference gene primers was used to estimate how many nucleated cells each sample contained. To quantify the absolute abundance of each unique TCRbeta CDR3 rearrangement, sequence reads were collapsed and filtered. For each sample, productive Simpson clonality was calculated as the square root of Simpson's diversity index over productive rearrangements. TCRdb obtained this table from immuneACCESS and retained in-frame rearrangements with V and J assigned. These tables miss some clones; where compared with another copy, unresolved V genes account for less than half of the shortfall, and the remainder is unexplained. V, J and clone size reflect that table, while D and trimming were determined from the DNA. Present in this sample are some 190,000 clones, 80% to 90% of which were seen just once. Clones ranked in the top ten supply more than 2.5% of the sample.

Sample: peripheral blood. This sequence was found in a man in his 60s with acute or convalescent COVID-19. The sequence links TRBV19 to TRBJ1-2; no D gene call is confident. Here the CDR3 is given as CASSDHPTAAYGYTF. The base sequence is TGTGCCAGTAGTGACCACCCAACAGCCGCCTATGGCTACACCTTC.